This T cell receptor (beta chain) was sequenced during a study of T cells in Graves' hyperthyroidism and ophthalmopathy. Whole-study findings and limits: Also found in blood were most expanded thyroid clonotypes above 0.001.

Trimming took 3 bases from V and 8 from J, leaving 31 bases between them. Germline lookup yields CDR1 ENHRY and CDR2 SYGVKD. CDR3 length: 20 amino acids. The source material, RNA transcripts, was used to amplify TCR beta CDR3 regions. The HTBI primer set served for first-round RT-PCR of the TCR CDR3. TCRdb re-derived calls from the multiplex PCR reads in MiXCR, one entry per CDR3 protein. Among around 620,000 distinct CDR3 sequences listed, 14% were seen once. Comment on this clonotype: Its antigen is not identified.

Clinical Activity Scores of at least 3, NOSPECS grades of at least 4 and durations under 3 months characterized ophthalmopathy patients. Material: blood. The TCR was taken from a woman between 18 and 29 years old with Graves' ophthalmopathy. The V and J genes are TRBV10-3 and TRBJ1-4; tentative D call: TRBD1 (6 bases). CDR3 residues: CAISDPTPRGQQGLGEKLFF. The CDR3 coding sequence is TGTGCCATCAGTGACCCGACGCCACGTGGTCAACAGGGTTTAGGGGAAAAACTGTTTTTT.